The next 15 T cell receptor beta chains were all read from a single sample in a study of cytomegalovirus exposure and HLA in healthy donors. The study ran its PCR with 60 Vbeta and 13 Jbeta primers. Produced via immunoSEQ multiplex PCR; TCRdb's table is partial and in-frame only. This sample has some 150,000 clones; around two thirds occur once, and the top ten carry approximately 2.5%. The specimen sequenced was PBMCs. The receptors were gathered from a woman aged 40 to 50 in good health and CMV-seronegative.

The CDR3 region has the DNA TGTGCCAGCAGCTTGAGGACAGGGGGGAACTACAATGAGCAGTTCTTC. Its translation is CASSLRTGGNYNEQFF. This chain connects TRBV7-9 to TRBJ2-1; 10 bases fit TRBD1. CDR1 and CDR2 from the germline V gene are SEHNR and FQNEAQ (reference sequence). V lost 3 bases to trimming and J lost 3 bases; unmatched junction nucleotides: 5. The CDR3 has 16 residues. The whole variable domain, filled in from reference TRBV7-9 and TRBJ2-1, reads DTGVSQNPRHKITKRGQNVTFRCDPISEHNRLYWYRQTLGQGPEFLTYFQNEAQLEKSRLLSDRFSAERPKGSFSTLEIQRTEQGDSAMYLCASSLRTGGNYNEQFFGPGTRLTVL.

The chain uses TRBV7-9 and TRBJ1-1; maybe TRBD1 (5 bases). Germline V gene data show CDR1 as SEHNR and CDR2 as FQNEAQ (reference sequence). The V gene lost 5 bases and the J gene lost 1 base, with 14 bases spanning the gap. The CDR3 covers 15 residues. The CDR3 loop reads CASSPGWQGNTEAFF. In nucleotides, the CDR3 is TGTGCCAGCAGCCCAGGTTGGCAGGGGAACACTGAAGCTTTCTTT.

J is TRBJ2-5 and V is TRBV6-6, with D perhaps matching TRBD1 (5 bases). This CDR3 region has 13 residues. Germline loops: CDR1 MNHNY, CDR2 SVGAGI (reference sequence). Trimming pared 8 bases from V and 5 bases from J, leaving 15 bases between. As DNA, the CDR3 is TGTGCCAGCTCAGGGTTCGGTTGGGAGACCCAGTACTTC. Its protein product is CASSGFGWETQYF.

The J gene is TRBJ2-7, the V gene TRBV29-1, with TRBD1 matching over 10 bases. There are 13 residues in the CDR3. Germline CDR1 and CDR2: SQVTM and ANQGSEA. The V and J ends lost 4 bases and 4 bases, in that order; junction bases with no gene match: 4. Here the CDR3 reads CSVARDRGYEQYF. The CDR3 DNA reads TGCAGCGTTGCTCGGGACAGGGGATACGAGCAGTACTTC.

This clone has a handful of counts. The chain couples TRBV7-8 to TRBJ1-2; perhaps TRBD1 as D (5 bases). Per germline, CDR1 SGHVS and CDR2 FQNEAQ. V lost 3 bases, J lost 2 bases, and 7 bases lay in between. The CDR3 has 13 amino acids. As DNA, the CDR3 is TGTGCCAGCAGCTTTGACAGAAACTATGGCTACACCTTC. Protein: CASSFDRNYGYTF.

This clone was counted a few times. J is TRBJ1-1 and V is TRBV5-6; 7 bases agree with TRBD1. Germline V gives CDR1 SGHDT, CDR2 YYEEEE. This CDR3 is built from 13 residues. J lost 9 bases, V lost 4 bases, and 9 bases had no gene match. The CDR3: CASSLGRDSQAFF. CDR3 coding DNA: TGTGCCAGCAGCCTCGGCCGGGACAGCCAAGCTTTCTTT.

The CDR3 loop is CASSSQGSGNTIYF. CDR3 bases: TGTGCCAGCAGTTCACAGGGCTCTGGAAACACCATATATTTT. The rearrangement joins TRBV28 to TRBJ1-3, with D possibly being TRBD1 (6 bases). The CDR3 length is 14 residues. Germline V gives CDR1 MDHEN, CDR2 SYDVKM. Deletions cut 4 bases from V and 0 bases from J, with 7 bases between.

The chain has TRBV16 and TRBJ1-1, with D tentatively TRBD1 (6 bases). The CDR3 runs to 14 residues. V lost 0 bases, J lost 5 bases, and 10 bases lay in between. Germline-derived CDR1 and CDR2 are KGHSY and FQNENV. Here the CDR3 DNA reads TGTGCCAGCAGCCAATCCGCAGGGGTGACTGAAGCTTTCTTT. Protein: CASSQSAGVTEAFF.

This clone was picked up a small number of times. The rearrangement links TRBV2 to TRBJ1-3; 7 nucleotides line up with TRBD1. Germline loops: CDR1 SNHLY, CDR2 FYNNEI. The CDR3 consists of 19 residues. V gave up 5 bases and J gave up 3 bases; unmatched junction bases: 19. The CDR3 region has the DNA TGTGCCAGCAGTACCCATCGGGACCTTGAAAGGGACAGTGGAAACACCATATATTTT. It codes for CASSTHRDLERDSGNTIYF.

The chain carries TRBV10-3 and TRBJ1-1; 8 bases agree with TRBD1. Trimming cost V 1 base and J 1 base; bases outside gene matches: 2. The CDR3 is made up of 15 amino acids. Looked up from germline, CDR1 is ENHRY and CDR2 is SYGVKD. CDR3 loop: CAISEFQGANTEAFF. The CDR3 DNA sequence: TGTGCCATCAGTGAGTTCCAGGGGGCGAACACTGAAGCTTTCTTT.

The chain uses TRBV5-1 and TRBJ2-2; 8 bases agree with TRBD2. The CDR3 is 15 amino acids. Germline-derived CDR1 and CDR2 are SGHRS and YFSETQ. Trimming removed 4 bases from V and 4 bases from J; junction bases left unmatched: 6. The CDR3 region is CASSRVAGSTGELFF. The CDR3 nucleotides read TGCGCCAGCAGCCGGGTAGCGGGGTCCACCGGGGAGCTGTTTTTT. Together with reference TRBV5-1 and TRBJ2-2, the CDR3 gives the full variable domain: KAGVTQTPRYLIKTRGQQVTLSCSPISGHRSVSWYQQTPGQGLQFLFEYFSETQRNKGNFPGRFSGRQFSNSRSEMNVSTLELGDSALYLCASSRVAGSTGELFFGEGSRLTVL.

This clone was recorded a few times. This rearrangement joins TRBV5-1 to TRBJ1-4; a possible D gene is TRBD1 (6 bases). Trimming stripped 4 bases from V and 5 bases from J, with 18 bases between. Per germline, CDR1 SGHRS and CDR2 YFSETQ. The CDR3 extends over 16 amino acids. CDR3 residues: CASSPRPDRVNEKLFF. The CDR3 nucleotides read TGCGCCAGCAGCCCCCGACCGGACAGAGTCAATGAAAAACTGTTTTTT.

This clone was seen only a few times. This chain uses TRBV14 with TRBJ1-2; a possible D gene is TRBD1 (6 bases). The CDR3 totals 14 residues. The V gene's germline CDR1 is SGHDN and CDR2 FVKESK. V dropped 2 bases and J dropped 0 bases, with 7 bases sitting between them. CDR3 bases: TGTGCCAGCAGCCAACAGGGGCCTAACTATGGCTACACCTTC. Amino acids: CASSQQGPNYGYTF.

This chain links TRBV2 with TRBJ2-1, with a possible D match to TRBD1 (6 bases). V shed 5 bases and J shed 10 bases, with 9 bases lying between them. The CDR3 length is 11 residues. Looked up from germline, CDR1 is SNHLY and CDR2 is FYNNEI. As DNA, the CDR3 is TGTGCCAGCAGTTATGACAGGGAGCAGTTCTTC. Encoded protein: CASSYDREQFF.

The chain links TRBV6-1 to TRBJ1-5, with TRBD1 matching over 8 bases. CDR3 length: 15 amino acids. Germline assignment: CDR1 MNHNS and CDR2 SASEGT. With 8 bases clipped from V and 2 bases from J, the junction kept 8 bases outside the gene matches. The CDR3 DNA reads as TGTGCCAGCGCCGGGGCGACAGGGGGCAATCAGCCCCAGCATTTT. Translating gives CASAGATGGNQPQHF.